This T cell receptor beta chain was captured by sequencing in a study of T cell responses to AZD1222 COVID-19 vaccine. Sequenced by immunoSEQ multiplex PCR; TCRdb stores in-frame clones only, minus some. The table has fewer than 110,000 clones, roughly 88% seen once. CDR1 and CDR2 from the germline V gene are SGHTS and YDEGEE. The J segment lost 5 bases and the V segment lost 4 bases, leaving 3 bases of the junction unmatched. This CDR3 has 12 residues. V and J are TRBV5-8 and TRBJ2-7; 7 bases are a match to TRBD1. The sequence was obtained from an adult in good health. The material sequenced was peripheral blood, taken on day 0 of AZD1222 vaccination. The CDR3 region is CASSRDSDEQYF. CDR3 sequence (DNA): TGTGCCAGCAGCAGGGACAGTGACGAGCAGTACTTC.